The 18 T cell receptor beta chains given below trace back to one sample, sequenced in a study of control samples from healthy donors and cancer patients. Clones were read by immunoSEQ multiplex PCR, and TCRdb kept only the in-frame ones, dropping some. The sample holds about 100,000 clones, around four fifths seen once. Sequencing was carried out using blood. These receptors originate from a man between 18 and 35 years old in good health.

On this clone: Compared with germline, one end of the junction differs, possibly owing to a read error. V is TRBV7-2 and J is TRBJ2-7; 7 bases are a match to TRBD2. Germline CDR1 SGHTA, CDR2 FQGNSA. The CDR3 spans 13 residues. The CDR3: CASSPRLAGTEHF. The CDR3, as DNA: TGTGCCAGCAGCCCCCGACTAGCAGGGACGGAGCACTTC.

V usage is TRBV15 and J usage is TRBJ2-7; 14 nucleotides match TRBD2. Germline CDR1 and CDR2: LNHNV and YYDKDF (reference sequence). The J segment lost 7 bases and the V segment lost 2 bases, leaving 4 bases of the junction unmatched. This CDR3 spans 15 amino acids. CDR3 protein: CATSRRGLAGDEQYF. The CDR3 DNA reads as TGTGCCACCAGCAGACGGGGACTAGCGGGGGATGAGCAGTACTTC.

Only a few counts were recorded for this clone. The chain has TRBV6-1 and TRBJ1-5; D uncertain. This CDR3 region has 15 residues. Trimming removed 2 bases from V and 6 bases from J, with 14 bases in between. The V gene's germline CDR1 is MNHNS and CDR2 SASEGT. In DNA form, the CDR3 reads TGTGCCAGCAGTGAACTAACACCTGTCGTTCAGCCCCAGCATTTT. It codes for CASSELTPVVQPQHF.

V gene TRBV11-2 combines with J gene TRBJ2-5, with TRBD1 matching over 8 bases. Germline CDR1 SGHAT, CDR2 FQNNGV. V was pared by 4 bases and J by 4 bases, with 2 bases of the junction left unmatched. This CDR3 region has 13 residues. In DNA, the CDR3 is TGTGCCAGCAGCTCGGACAGGGCAGAGACCCAGTACTTC. It yields the protein CASSSDRAETQYF.

The chain carries TRBV18 and TRBJ1-2; D may be TRBD1 (6 bases). Germline loops: CDR1 KGHSH, CDR2 LQKENI. CDR3 length equals 16 residues. V gave up 4 bases and J gave up 7 bases, with 22 bases separating them. This CDR3 reads CASSLLDSPNYGGYTF. CDR3 sequence (DNA): TGTGCCAGCTCACTTTTGGACAGCCCCAACTATGGTGGCTACACCTTC.

This clone was found once. V usage is TRBV14 and J usage is TRBJ1-1; D call uncertain. V was pared by 0 bases and J by 1 base, with 15 bases between. CDR1 and CDR2 from the germline V gene are SGHDN and FVKESK. The CDR3 length is 17 residues. This chain's CDR3 is CASSQDLLSRGNTEAFF. CDR3 coding DNA: TGTGCCAGCAGCCAAGACCTACTTTCCCGAGGGAACACTGAAGCTTTCTTT.

CDR3 in amino acids: CASRTQKFSMSGANVLTF. The CDR3 DNA is TGTGCCAGCAGAACTCAGAAGTTTTCCATGTCTGGGGCCAACGTCCTGACTTTC. J is TRBJ2-6 and V is TRBV7-2; D remains unclear. The CDR3 length is 18 residues. CDR1 is SGHTA and CDR2 is FQGNSA in the germline V gene. V was trimmed by 6 bases and J by 1 base, leaving 19 bases between them.

The chain carries TRBV4-1 and TRBJ2-7; D possibly uses TRBD1 or TRBD2 (5 bases each). CDR3 length: 14 residues. Looked up from germline, CDR1 is MGHRA and CDR2 is YSYEKL. The germline V and J ends were trimmed by 3 bases and 4 bases, with 13 bases remaining between them. The CDR3 DNA sequence: TGCGCCAGCAGCCACCCCGGGGCGCGGTACGAGCAGTACTTC. This translates into CASSHPGARYEQYF.

The chain is built from TRBV30 and TRBJ2-7; 7 bases map to TRBD1. Germline CDR1 and CDR2: GTSNPN and SVGIG (reference sequence). V was clipped by 0 bases and J by 6 bases; unmatched bases: 8. The CDR3 runs to 14 residues. The CDR3 nucleotides are TGTGCCTGGAGTGTAGGGCAGGGGGTAGCCGAGCAGTACGTC. As protein: CAWSVGQGVAEQYV.

The table lists this clone with a few counts. A read error is possible here, since a much larger clone lies one base away. This same CDR3 is encoded by further DNA sequences in the sample. The gene calls are TRBV9 and TRBJ1-5, with 7 bases identical to TRBD1. With 4 bases clipped from V and 1 base from J, the junction kept 2 bases outside the gene matches. The CDR3 runs 14 residues. The germline V gene has CDR1 SGDLS and CDR2 YYNGEE. CDR3 in amino acids: CASSKGASNQPQHF. In nucleotides, the CDR3 is TGTGCCAGCAGCAAGGGGGCGAGCAATCAGCCCCAGCATTTT.

The rearrangement uses TRBV27 and TRBJ1-1; D perhaps matches TRBD1 (5 bases). CDR1 and CDR2 from the germline V gene are MNHEY and SMNVEV (reference sequence). The V end lost 6 bases, the J end lost 0 bases, and 17 bases lay between the germline ends. The CDR3 runs 16 residues. The chain's CDR3 is CASSHTGTGMNTEAFF. CDR3 nucleotide sequence: TGTGCCAGCAGCCATACCGGGACTGGAATGAACACTGAAGCTTTCTTT.

The CDR3, as DNA: TGTGCCTGGAGTGTGACTCGGACAGGGAAAATCGGGGAGCTGTTTTTT. Encoded protein: CAWSVTRTGKIGELFF. V gene TRBV30 combines with J gene TRBJ2-2, with TRBD1 matching over 8 bases. This CDR3 spans 16 amino acids. Looked up from germline, CDR1 is GTSNPN and CDR2 is SVGIG (reference sequence). V gave up 0 bases and J gave up 7 bases; unmatched junction bases: 10. Filled out from reference TRBV30 and TRBJ2-2, the complete variable domain reads SQTIHQWPATLVQPVGSPLSLECTVEGTSNPNLYWYRQAAGRGLQLLFYSVGIGQISSEVPQNLSASRPQDRQFILSSKKLLLSDSGFYLCAWSVTRTGKIGELFFGEGSRLTVL.

The V call is TRBV11-2, the J call TRBJ2-7, with D perhaps matching TRBD2 (6 bases). Germline CDR1 SGHAT, CDR2 FQNNGV. With 4 bases removed from V and 3 bases from J, the gap between germline ends came to 13 bases. This CDR3 region has 14 residues. The CDR3 region is CASSSRDSGYEQYV. The CDR3 nucleotides are TGTGCCAGCAGCTCCCGGGACTCCGGCTACGAGCAGTACGTC.

J is TRBJ1-5 and V is TRBV2; possible D gene TRBD1, 5 bases. Germline lookup yields CDR1 SNHLY and CDR2 FYNNEI. Trimming removed 1 base at V and 7 bases at J, with 11 bases between. This CDR3 has 14 amino acids. CDR3 coding DNA: TGTGCCAGCAGTGAAGGGGACGCGCGGCAGCCCCAGCATTTT. It yields the protein CASSEGDARQPQHF. Drawing the rest from reference TRBV2 and TRBJ1-5, the complete variable domain is EPEVTQTPSHQVTQMGQEVILRCVPISNHLYFYWYRQILGQKVEFLVSFYNNEISEKSEIFDDQFSVERPDGSNFTLKIRSTKLEDSAMYFCASSEGDARQPQHFGDGTRLSIL.

This clone was detected ten times or more. The V and J genes are TRBV5-6 and TRBJ1-5; 10 nucleotides match TRBD1. V shed 6 bases, J shed 2 bases, and the junction held 8 bases outside the gene matches. Germline V gene lookup returns CDR1 SGHDT and CDR2 YYEEEE. The CDR3 is 16 amino acids. CDR3 amino acids: CASTPWTGGRNQPQHF. CDR3 DNA sequence: TGTGCCAGCACCCCATGGACAGGGGGGCGCAATCAGCCCCAGCATTTT.

This chain uses TRBV3-1 (or the pseudogene TRBV3-2) with TRBJ1-2; D is ambiguous. CDR1 and CDR2 from the germline V gene are LGHDT and YNNKEL (reference sequence). With 4 bases removed from V and 4 bases from J, the gap between germline ends came to 13 bases. There are 14 residues in the CDR3. The CDR3 bases are TGTGCCAGCAGCCCCGGACGGCTACTCTATGGCTACACCTTC. Its translation is CASSPGRLLYGYTF.

This rearrangement joins TRBV9 to TRBJ2-2; unclear D gene. Trimming removed 0 bases from V and 2 bases from J, with 8 bases in between. The V gene's germline CDR1 is SGDLS and CDR2 YYNGEE. CDR3 size: 15 residues. The CDR3 is CASSVGQVNTGELFF. The CDR3 DNA reads as TGTGCCAGCAGCGTAGGCCAGGTTAACACCGGGGAGCTGTTTTTT.

This sequence joins TRBV5-6 and TRBJ2-7, with D possibly being TRBD2 (5 bases). The ends were cut back, 4 bases at V and 6 bases at J, with 14 bases in the middle. Per germline, CDR1 SGHDT and CDR2 YYEEEE. The CDR3 contains 13 residues. The CDR3 sequence is CASSPRRVSEQYV. In DNA form, the CDR3 reads TGTGCCAGCAGCCCCCGGCGGGTGTCCGAGCAGTACGTC.